This T cell receptor beta chain was found in a study of T cell responses to AZD1222 COVID-19 vaccine. About this clone itself: The antigen is not known. A single base is all that separates this from a far larger clone, so a read error is likely.

The protocol was immunoSEQ multiplex PCR, while the TCRdb copy is restricted to in-frame clones and leaves out a portion. The table includes tens of thousands of clones, roughly 86% detected once. Notes on the study in general: Donors, mostly white British, included more females; clonal diversity was possibly underestimated. Sampled repertoires all dated from after the peak T cell response. Unmutated regions of variants are reportedly targeted by nearly half of spike-specific TCRs.

Germline assignment: CDR1 SGHRS and CDR2 YFSETQ. This CDR3 region has 13 residues. V lost 2 bases to trimming and J lost 12 bases; unmatched junction nucleotides: 8. This TCR was sampled from an adult who received the AZD1222 COVID-19 vaccine. The chain couples TRBV5-1 to TRBJ2-1; the match to TRBD2 covers 7 bases. The material was peripheral blood, obtained 28 days after the second AZD1222 dose. Here the CDR3 reads CASSFGLGRGQFF. CDR3 in DNA: TGCGCCAGCAGCTTCGGACTGGGGAGGGGGCAGTTCTTC.